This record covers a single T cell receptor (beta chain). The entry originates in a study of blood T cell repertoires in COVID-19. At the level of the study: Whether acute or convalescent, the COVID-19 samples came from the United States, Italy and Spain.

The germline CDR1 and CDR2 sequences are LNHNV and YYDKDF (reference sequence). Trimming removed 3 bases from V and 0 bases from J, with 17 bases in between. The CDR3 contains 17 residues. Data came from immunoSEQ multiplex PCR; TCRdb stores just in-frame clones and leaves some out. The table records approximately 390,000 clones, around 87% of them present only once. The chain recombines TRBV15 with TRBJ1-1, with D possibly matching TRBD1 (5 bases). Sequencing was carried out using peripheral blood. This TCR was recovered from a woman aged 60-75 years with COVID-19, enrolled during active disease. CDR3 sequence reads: CATSRAPPGGLNTEAFF. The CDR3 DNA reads TGTGCCACCAGCAGGGCTCCACCGGGGGGTTTGAACACTGAAGCTTTCTTT.